What follows is one TCR beta chain and its context. The antigen remains unidentified. The data were obtained in a study of somatic mutations in cytotoxic T cells in rheumatoid arthritis. Study-wide findings and caveats: CD8+ T-cell clonality showed no significant difference between rheumatoid arthritis patients and age-matched healthy controls. An age-related increase in CD8+ clonality was seen in rheumatoid arthritis patients but not in healthy controls.

Only in-frame clones appear in the TCRdb table, and some are missing; sequencing was by immunoSEQ multiplex PCR. This sample has 15,000 to 20,000 clones; approximately 80% occur once, and the top ten carry about 11%. Germline CDR1 is WSHSY and CDR2 is SAAADI. V was pared by 11 bases and J by 7 bases, with 5 bases of the junction left unmatched. This CDR3 spans 12 amino acids. The source of this sequence is an adult with rheumatoid arthritis. Sequences were obtained from CD8+ T cells sorted from blood. This chain connects TRBV10-2 to TRBJ1-4; the match to TRBD1 covers 9 bases. Here the CDR3 DNA reads TGCGCCGTCTGGACAGGGGTTGAAAAACTGTTTTTT. It translates to CAVWTGVEKLFF.